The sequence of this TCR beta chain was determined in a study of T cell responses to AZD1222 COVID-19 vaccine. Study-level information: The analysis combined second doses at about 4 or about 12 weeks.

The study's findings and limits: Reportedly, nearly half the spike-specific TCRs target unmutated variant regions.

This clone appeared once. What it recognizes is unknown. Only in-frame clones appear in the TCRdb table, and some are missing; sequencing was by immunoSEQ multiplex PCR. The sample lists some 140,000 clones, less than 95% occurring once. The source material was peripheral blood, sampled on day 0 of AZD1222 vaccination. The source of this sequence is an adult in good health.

CDR3 region: CASSPAASGANVLTF. The CDR3 coding sequence is TGCGCCAGCAGCCCGGCTGCCTCTGGGGCCAACGTCCTGACTTTC. This rearrangement joins TRBV5-1 to TRBJ2-6; D not certain. Deletions cut 4 bases from V and 0 bases from J, with 8 bases between. The CDR3 is 15 residues long. Germline lookup yields CDR1 SGHRS and CDR2 YFSETQ.